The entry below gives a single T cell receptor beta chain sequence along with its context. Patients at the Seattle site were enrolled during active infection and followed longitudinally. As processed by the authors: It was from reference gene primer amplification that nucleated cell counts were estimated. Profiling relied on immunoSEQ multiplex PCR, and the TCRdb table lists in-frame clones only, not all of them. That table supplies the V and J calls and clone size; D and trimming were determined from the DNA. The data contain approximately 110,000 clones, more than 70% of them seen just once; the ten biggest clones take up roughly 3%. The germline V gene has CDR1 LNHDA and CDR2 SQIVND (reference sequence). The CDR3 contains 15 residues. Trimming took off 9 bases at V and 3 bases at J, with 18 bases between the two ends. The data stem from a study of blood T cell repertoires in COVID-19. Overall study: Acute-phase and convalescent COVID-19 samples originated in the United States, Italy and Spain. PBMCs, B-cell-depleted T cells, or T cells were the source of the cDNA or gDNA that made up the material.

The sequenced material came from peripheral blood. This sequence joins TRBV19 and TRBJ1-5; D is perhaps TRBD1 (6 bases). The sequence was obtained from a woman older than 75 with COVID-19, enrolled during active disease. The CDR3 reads CASQDSPGFNQPQHF. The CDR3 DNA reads TGTGCCAGCCAGGACAGCCCGGGCTTCAATCAGCCCCAGCATTTT.